These T cell receptor beta chains were read from a single sample in a study of blood T cells in healthy people across ages. TCRdb fed the 5' RACE reads into MiXCR, producing one record per CDR3 protein. The sample holds fewer than 900,000 distinct CDR3 sequences, 45% to 50% seen once. Sequenced material: blood. The origin of the receptors is a woman in her sixties in good health. The CDR3 runs from the conserved cysteine through the conserved F or W. The order of the fields is D gene, V gene, CDR3 length, CDR3 protein. D genes are given only for firm matches.

>NA|TRBV20-1|12
CSARQTSDTQYF
>NA|TRBV29-1|12
CSVGQMNTEAFF
>NA|TRBV4-3|18
CASSQQHLGLSSYNEQFF
>TRBD1|TRBV6-2/TRBV6-3|12
CASSPGTGLPHF
>TRBD2|TRBV11-2|14
CVSSPGGSQETQYF
>TRBD2|TRBV12-3/TRBV12-4|15
CASSFVSGGVNEQFF
>TRBD2|TRBV7-2|15
CASSRLGEGGYEQYF
>NA|TRBV29-1|12
CSVSRTSPEAFF
>TRBD2|TRBV4-2|16
CASSQVRAGGPDTQYF
>TRBD2|TRBV28|15
CASIPGTSGRGEQYF
>TRBD2|TRBV28|21
CASSLTRASSGTQVMEETQYF
>NA|TRBV29-1|13
CSVGAGRGDTQYF
>NA|TRBV4-1|15
CASSQDGYTESPLHF
>NA|TRBV20-1|16
CSARTLAGSTTDTQYF
>TRBD1|TRBV7-9|19
CASSLDPGQGALAKNIQYF
>TRBD2|TRBV6-2/TRBV6-3|17
CASSLVRREGITDTQYF
>TRBD1|TRBV20-1|15
CSARDPQGGENIQYF
>TRBD2|TRBV29-1|15
CSVERRLAGGGEQFF
>NA|TRBV14|15
CASSPISRPQETQYF
>TRBD1|TRBV4-2|14
CAGSGQGQQKEQFF
>NA|TRBV20-1|12
CSAHNTLREQYF
>NA|TRBV27|15
CASSLEGWSSYEQYF
>NA|TRBV27|15
CASSPELESTDTQYF
>NA|TRBV20-1|12
CSALPRRDEQFF
>NA|TRBV9|14
CASSGDGENEKLFF
>NA|TRBV3-1|15
CASSPDRFARETQYF
>TRBD2|TRBV7-2|15
CASSFSGTGTDTQYF
>TRBD2|TRBV7-3|15
CASSLIAGGDNEQFF
>TRBD1|TRBV11-2|14
CASSLQQGAPQLFF
>TRBD1|TRBV7-2|15
CASSPKTGPRETQYF
>TRBD1|TRBV6-1|15
CASRKTGMNTGELFF
>TRBD2|TRBV7-9|18
CASSWTGTSGRGYDEQYF
>NA|TRBV7-2|16
CASSLGGGGTSYEQYF
>TRBD2|TRBV29-1|15
CSVRAIAGGTDTQYF
>TRBD1|TRBV10-3|14
CAISPDRDNYGYTF
>NA|TRBV5-1|15
CASSLEGDSSYEQYF
>TRBD1|TRBV7-3|15
CASRNGQGMVETQYF
>TRBD1|TRBV12-3/TRBV12-4|15
CASGSGGGMADTQYF
>NA|TRBV14|17
CASSSFDGGPSYNEQFF
>NA|TRBV29-1|14
CSPTTGLVPDTQYF
>TRBD1|TRBV6-5|11
CASGTGYGYTF
>TRBD2|TRBV20-1|18
CSASNRWTSGSHEYEQFF
>NA|TRBV10-3|12
CAIADRYYEQYF
>NA|TRBV2|18
CASSDPLSRRDRTDTQYF
>TRBD2|TRBV5-1|14
CASSWGLAPGEQFF
>TRBD1|TRBV19|16
CASSPTGVKSQETQYF
>TRBD2|TRBV5-6|15
CASSGGLADYNEQFF
>NA|TRBV12-3/TRBV12-4|14
CASSIRGHTGELFF